This entry describes one T cell receptor (beta chain). Its antigen is currently unknown. The sample is drawn from a study of response to subunit inactivated influenza vaccine. Overall study findings and caveats: A suggestion made by the authors is that each seasonal influenza vaccination recruits few new T cells.

CDR3 length: 14 amino acids. V dropped 3 bases and J dropped 3 bases, with 12 bases sitting between them. TCRdb analysed the RT-PCR reads with MiXCR anew, one entry per CDR3 protein. The sample lists approximately 160,000 distinct CDR3 sequences, roughly 10% occurring once. V and J are TRBV12-3 or TRBV12-4 and TRBJ2-7; D possibly corresponds to TRBD1 (5 bases). The TCR originated in a man between 50 and 75 years old who received an inactivated influenza vaccine. The sample here was CD8+ T cells sorted from PBMCs, taken 23 months after vaccination. CDR3 bases: TGTGCCAGCAGTTTTGGGGCGGCAGACTACGAGCAGTACTTC. Its translation is CASSFGAADYEQYF.